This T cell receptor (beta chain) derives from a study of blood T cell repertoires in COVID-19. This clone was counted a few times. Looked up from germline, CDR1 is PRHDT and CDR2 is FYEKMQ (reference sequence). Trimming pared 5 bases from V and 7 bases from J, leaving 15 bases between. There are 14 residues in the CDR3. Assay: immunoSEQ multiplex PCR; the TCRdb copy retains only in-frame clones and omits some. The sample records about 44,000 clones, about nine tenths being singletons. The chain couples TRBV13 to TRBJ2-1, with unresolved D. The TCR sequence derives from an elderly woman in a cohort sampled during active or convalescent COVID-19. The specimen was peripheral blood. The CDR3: CASSLTGSWNEQFF. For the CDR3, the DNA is TGTGCCAGCAGCCTGACGGGTTCGTGGAATGAGCAGTTCTTC.